These 30 T cell receptor beta chains came from one sample sequenced in a study of cytomegalovirus exposure and HLA in healthy donors. Primers for the PCR totalled 60 Vbeta and 13 Jbeta. Data came from immunoSEQ multiplex PCR; TCRdb stores just in-frame clones and leaves some out. This repertoire includes around 48,000 clones. The sequencing input was PBMCs. The origin of the receptors is a female donor in good health and CMV-seronegative.

J is TRBJ2-5 and V is TRBV30; 12 bases are shared with TRBD2. The CDR3 runs to 15 residues. Germline-derived CDR1 and CDR2 are GTSNPN and SVGIG (reference sequence). Trimming at V came to 3 bases and at J to 5 bases, leaving 7 bases not matched to a gene. CDR3 sequence: CAWSPSGGAWETQYF. Here the CDR3 DNA reads TGTGCCTGGAGCCCTAGCGGGGGGGCCTGGGAGACCCAGTACTTC. Based on the CDR3 plus reference TRBV30 and TRBJ2-5, the full variable domain is SQTIHQWPATLVQPVGSPLSLECTVEGTSNPNLYWYRQAAGRGLQLLFYSVGIGQISSEVPQNLSASRPQDRQFILSSKKLLLSDSGFYLCAWSPSGGAWETQYFGPGTRLLVL.

Regarding this clone: A read error may account for a junction end that differs from germline. The chain combines TRBV6-1 with TRBJ2-1; no clear D. The CDR3 is 17 amino acids. Per the germline V gene, CDR1 is MNHNS and CDR2 is SASEGT. CDR3 DNA sequence: TGTGCCAGCAGTGCCGAGACTCCCGGAAGCTCCGACAATGAGCAGTTCTTC. Translating gives CASSAETPGSSDNEQFF.

The chain combines TRBV7-8 with TRBJ1-1; TRBD1 aligns across 7 bases. Germline V gene lookup returns CDR1 SGHVS and CDR2 FQNEAQ. The CDR3 totals 14 residues. Trimming cost V 5 bases and J 3 bases; bases outside gene matches: 6. CDR3 DNA sequence: TGTGCCAGCAGCATACTCACAGGGGACACTGAAGCTTTCTTT. The encoded protein is CASSILTGDTEAFF.

The chain uses TRBV5-1 and TRBJ1-3; unclear D gene. This CDR3 is built from 13 residues. CDR1 and CDR2 from the germline V gene are SGHRS and YFSETQ. Trimming took off 0 bases at V and 8 bases at J, with 9 bases between the two ends. Here the CDR3 DNA reads TGCGCCAGCAGCTTGGTTCCGTCGGACACCATATATTTT. Translated: CASSLVPSDTIYF.

The chain joins TRBV11-3 to TRBJ2-7; D remains unclear. Trimming pared 5 bases from V and 4 bases from J, leaving 9 bases between. The CDR3 loop spans 12 amino acids. Germline V gene sequence: CDR1 SGHNT, CDR2 YENEEA. For the CDR3, the DNA is TGTGCCAGCAGCAGCGAAAGGTACGAGCAGTACTTC. This sequence encodes CASSSERYEQYF.

Here the CDR3 reads CASSPAILQASYGYTF. In DNA form, the CDR3 reads TGTGCCAGCTCACCCGCCATCCTCCAGGCGTCCTATGGCTACACCTTC. V gene TRBV18 combines with J gene TRBJ1-2; D unclear. The CDR3 extends over 16 amino acids. In germline, CDR1 is KGHSH, CDR2 LQKENI. V gave up 3 bases and J gave up 4 bases, with 18 bases separating them.

Here the CDR3 reads CASSLVPRFDTIYF. In DNA form, the CDR3 reads TGTGCCAGCAGCTTAGTCCCCAGGTTCGACACCATATATTTT. V usage is TRBV7-2 and J usage is TRBJ1-3; no clear D gene. V was trimmed by 1 base and J by 8 bases, leaving 12 bases between them. The germline gives CDR1 SGHTA, CDR2 FQGNSA. The CDR3 has 14 amino acids.

This rearrangement joins TRBV7-9 to TRBJ2-7; TRBD1 matches at 7 bases. The length of the CDR3 is 15 residues. Germline V gene lookup returns CDR1 SEHNR and CDR2 FQNEAQ (reference sequence). Trimming at V came to 5 bases and at J to 0 bases, leaving 7 bases not matched to a gene. In DNA form, the CDR3 reads TGTGCCAGCAGCCAGGACAGGCTGCTCTCCTACGAGCAGTACTTC. It specifies CASSQDRLLSYEQYF.

V is TRBV9 and J is TRBJ1-2, with 7 bases aligning to TRBD1. The CDR3 runs to 13 residues. Trimming at V came to 3 bases and at J to 3 bases, leaving 2 bases not matched to a gene. Germline CDR1 and CDR2: SGDLS and YYNGEE. CDR3 coding DNA: TGTGCCAGCAGCGAGGGGACAGACTATGGCTACACCTTC. It yields the protein CASSEGTDYGYTF.

CDR3 in amino acids: CAWSVTGRGRNTEAFF. In nucleotides, the CDR3 is TGTGCCTGGAGTGTAACCGGACGAGGGAGGAACACTGAAGCTTTCTTT. This sequence joins TRBV30 and TRBJ1-1; D not resolved. The CDR3 has 16 amino acids. Trimming removed 0 bases at V and 1 base at J, with 15 bases between. Germline loops: CDR1 GTSNPN, CDR2 SVGIG (reference sequence).

V usage is TRBV4-2 and J usage is TRBJ2-5; TRBD2 matches at 14 bases. This CDR3 comprises 17 residues. V trimming: 4 bases; J trimming: 2 bases; junction bases outside the gene matches: 6. Per the germline V gene, CDR1 is LGHNA and CDR2 is YNFKEQ. CDR3 DNA sequence: TGTGCCAGCAGCCTTGGGACTAGCGGGGGCCAACAAGAGACCCAGTACTTC. It is translated as CASSLGTSGGQQETQYF.

This rearrangement joins TRBV5-1 to TRBJ1-6, with D perhaps matching TRBD1 (5 bases). The length of the CDR3 is 18 residues. Germline values: CDR1 SGHRS, CDR2 YFSETQ. Trimming left V 0 bases short and J 0 bases short, with 13 bases between. The CDR3 bases are TGCGCCAGCAGCTTGGCGCCCAGGGCAAGCTCCTATAATTCACCCCTCCACTTT. As protein: CASSLAPRASSYNSPLHF.

This chain links TRBV4-2 with TRBJ1-6, with D possibly TRBD1 on 5 matching bases. Germline assignment: CDR1 LGHNA and CDR2 YNFKEQ. This CDR3 comprises 14 residues. V was pared by 0 bases and J by 7 bases, with 7 bases between. The CDR3 DNA reads as TGTGCCAGCAGCCAAGATGGGGGGAATTCACCCCTCCACTTT. Its translation: CASSQDGGNSPLHF.

V usage is TRBV28 and J usage is TRBJ1-5; D gene unclear. V lost 3 bases, J lost 4 bases, and 10 bases lay in between. The germline CDR1 and CDR2 sequences are MDHEN and SYDVKM. The CDR3 runs 14 residues. The CDR3 region is CASSFAGSNQPQHF. DNA of the CDR3: TGTGCCAGCAGTTTCGCGGGCTCAAATCAGCCCCAGCATTTT.

The genes are TRBV18 and TRBJ2-7; the D gene is possibly TRBD2 (6 bases). V was pared by 3 bases and J by 5 bases, with 20 bases between. CDR1 is KGHSH and CDR2 is LQKENI in the germline V gene. The CDR3 runs 16 residues. The CDR3 sequence: CASSPQTPPTGDEQYF. CDR3 nucleotides: TGTGCCAGCTCACCCCAGACGCCACCCACGGGAGACGAGCAGTACTTC.

V usage is TRBV18 and J usage is TRBJ2-7, with TRBD2 matching over 8 bases. V shed 7 bases, J shed 6 bases, and the junction held 8 bases outside the gene matches. CDR1 and CDR2 from the germline V gene are KGHSH and LQKENI. There are 13 residues in the CDR3. CDR3 residues: CASYDGGAAEQYF. CDR3 sequence (DNA): TGTGCCAGCTACGACGGGGGGGCGGCCGAGCAGTACTTC.

The V call is TRBV7-2, the J call TRBJ2-7; D perhaps matches TRBD2 (5 bases). This CDR3 is 14 amino acids long. Looked up from germline, CDR1 is SGHTA and CDR2 is FQGNSA. Trimming took off 0 bases at V and 0 bases at J, with 6 bases between the two ends. The DNA for the CDR3 is TGTGCCAGCAGCTTAGCGGGGAGCTCCTACGAGCAGTACTTC. This sequence encodes CASSLAGSSYEQYF.

CDR3 amino acids: CASSPPGGGRYEQYF. In nucleotides, the CDR3 is TGTGCCAGCTCACCTCCCGGAGGAGGGCGCTACGAGCAGTACTTC. This chain links TRBV18 with TRBJ2-7, with D possibly being TRBD2 (6 bases). Germline V gene lookup returns CDR1 KGHSH and CDR2 LQKENI. Trimming removed 3 bases at V and 3 bases at J, with 15 bases between. There are 15 residues in the CDR3. Variable domain in full (rest from reference TRBV18 and TRBJ2-7): NAGVMQNPRHLVRRRGQEARLRCSPMKGHSHVYWYRQLPEEGLKFMVYLQKENIIDESGMPKERFSAEFPKEGPSILRIQQVVRGDSAAYFCASSPPGGGRYEQYFGPGTRLTVT.

This rearrangement joins TRBV9 to TRBJ2-7; 9 bases map to TRBD2. Germline lookup yields CDR1 SGDLS and CDR2 YYNGEE. There are 17 residues in the CDR3. V gave up 0 bases and J gave up 2 bases; unmatched junction bases: 9. The CDR3 nucleotides read TGTGCCAGCAGCGTAGCTACAGGGCGGGGGGGCCCCTACGAGCAGTACTTC. Protein sequence: CASSVATGRGGPYEQYF.

The CDR3 DNA sequence: TGTGCCAGATGTACGGGAACCAAAAACATTCAGTACTTC. It specifies CARCTGTKNIQYF. This sequence joins TRBV21-1 and TRBJ2-4; the listed D gene, TRBD2, was not tested against the DNA. TRBV21-1 is assigned pseudogene status. The CDR3 is 13 amino acids.

The chain employs TRBV29-1 and TRBJ1-2; 9 nucleotides match TRBD1. Germline V CDR1 and CDR2: SQVTM, ANQGSEA. The CDR3 spans 18 residues. Trimming removed 5 bases from V and 7 bases from J; junction bases left unmatched: 23. CDR3 sequence: CSVPDRGKDDGGALGYTF. In DNA, the CDR3 is TGCAGCGTTCCCGACAGGGGGAAGGACGACGGGGGTGCCCTTGGCTACACCTTC. The full variable domain, completed using reference TRBV29-1 and TRBJ1-2, is SAVISQKPSRDICQRGTSLTIQCQVDSQVTMMFWYRQQPGQSLTLIATANQGSEATYESGFVIDKFPISRPNLTFSTLTVSNMSPEDSSIYLCSVPDRGKDDGGALGYTFGSGTRLTVV.

CDR3: CASSPRLAGTYEQYF. Here the CDR3 DNA reads TGTGCCAGCAGCCCGAGACTAGCGGGGACCTACGAGCAGTACTTC. V is TRBV11-2 and J is TRBJ2-7, with TRBD2 matching 11 bases. Germline V CDR1 and CDR2: SGHAT, FQNNGV. Trimming removed 5 bases from V and 2 bases from J; junction bases left unmatched: 5. This CDR3 has 15 amino acids.

The chain has TRBV6-5 and TRBJ1-3; 8 nucleotides agree with TRBD1. Losses at the gene ends were 6 bases for V and 4 bases for J; bases not matched to a gene: 2. The CDR3 runs 13 residues. Per the germline V gene, CDR1 is MNHEY and CDR2 is SVGAGI. As DNA, the CDR3 is TGTGCCAGCAGCAGGGGGCTAGGAAACACCATATATTTT. It is translated as CASSRGLGNTIYF.

The genes are TRBV11-3 and TRBJ2-5; 10 bases agree with TRBD2. There are 18 residues in the CDR3. Losses at the gene ends were 4 bases for V and 5 bases for J; bases not matched to a gene: 16. From germline, CDR1 is SGHNT and CDR2 YENEEA. The CDR3 coding sequence is TGTGCCAGCAGCTCCCCCAGGAGGGAGCGGGAGGGCCATGAGACCCAGTACTTC. It is translated as CASSSPRREREGHETQYF.

The V gene is TRBV5-1, the J gene TRBJ1-2; 9 bases match TRBD1. This CDR3 spans 13 amino acids. The J segment lost 8 bases and the V segment lost 4 bases, leaving 6 bases of the junction unmatched. In germline, CDR1 is SGHRS, CDR2 YFSETQ. The CDR3 sequence is CASSSRTGDGYTF. The CDR3 nucleotides read TGCGCCAGCAGCAGTAGGACAGGGGACGGCTACACCTTC.

The V gene is TRBV7-3, the J gene TRBJ2-1, with 8 bases matching TRBD1. The V gene end was trimmed by 5 bases and the J gene end by 2 bases; junction bases not matched to a gene: 8. The germline V gene encodes CDR1 SGHTA and CDR2 FQGTGA. The CDR3 runs 16 residues. The CDR3 region has the DNA TGTGCCAGCAGCACCTCGACAGGGGATCCCTACAATGAGCAGTTCTTC. Translated, it gives CASSTSTGDPYNEQFF.

The rearrangement links TRBV9 to TRBJ2-5; D not resolved. Germline loops: CDR1 SGDLS, CDR2 YYNGEE. The CDR3 runs to 14 residues. Trimming took 4 bases from V and 4 from J, leaving 14 bases between them. CDR3 coding DNA: TGTGCCAGCAGCCGTAGACCCCAGGCAGAGACCCAGTACTTC. It encodes CASSRRPQAETQYF. Full variable domain (rest looked up from reference TRBV9 and TRBJ2-5): DSGVTQTPKHLITATGQRVTLRCSPRSGDLSVYWYQQSLDQGLQFLIQYYNGEERAKGNILERFSAQQFPDLHSELNLSSLELGDSALYFCASSRRPQAETQYFGPGTRLLVL.

The genes are TRBV28 and TRBJ2-7; no clear D gene. The germline V gene encodes CDR1 MDHEN and CDR2 SYDVKM. V was cut by 4 bases and J by 6 bases, with 13 bases left in between. CDR3 size: 13 residues. For the CDR3, the DNA is TGTGCCAGCAGTTCCGGGTCCTTTACCGAGCAGTACTTC. Its translation: CASSSGSFTEQYF.

The chain uses TRBV7-2 and TRBJ2-7; D unresolved. Per germline, CDR1 SGHTA and CDR2 FQGNSA. This CDR3 spans 13 amino acids. The CDR3 DNA is TGTGCGACACGCCCGGATCGTCTTTACGAGCAGTACTTC. Translating it yields CATRPDRLYEQYF.

The J gene is TRBJ1-2, the V gene TRBV30; 7 nucleotides match TRBD1. This CDR3 has 13 amino acids. J gave up 4 bases and V 0 bases, and 2 bases lay outside the gene matches. Germline V gives CDR1 GTSNPN, CDR2 SVGIG (reference sequence). In nucleotides, the CDR3 is TGTGCCTGGAGTGTGGGACAGAGCTATGGCTACACCTTC. Its protein is CAWSVGQSYGYTF.